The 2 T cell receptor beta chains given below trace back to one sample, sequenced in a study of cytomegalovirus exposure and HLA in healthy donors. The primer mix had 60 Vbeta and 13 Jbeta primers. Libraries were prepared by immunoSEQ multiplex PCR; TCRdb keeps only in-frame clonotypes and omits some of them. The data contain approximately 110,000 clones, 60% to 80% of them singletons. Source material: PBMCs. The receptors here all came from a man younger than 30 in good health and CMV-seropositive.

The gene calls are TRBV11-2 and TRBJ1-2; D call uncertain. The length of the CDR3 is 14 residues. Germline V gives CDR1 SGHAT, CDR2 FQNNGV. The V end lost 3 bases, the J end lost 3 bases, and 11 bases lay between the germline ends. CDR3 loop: CASSLEGFYYGYTF. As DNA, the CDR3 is TGTGCCAGCAGCTTGGAGGGATTCTACTATGGCTACACCTTC. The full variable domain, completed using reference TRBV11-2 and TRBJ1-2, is EAGVAQSPRYKIIEKRQSVAFWCNPISGHATLYWYQQILGQGPKLLIQFQNNGVVDDSQLPKDRFSAERLKGVDSTLKIQPAKLEDSAVYLCASSLEGFYYGYTFGSGTRLTVV.

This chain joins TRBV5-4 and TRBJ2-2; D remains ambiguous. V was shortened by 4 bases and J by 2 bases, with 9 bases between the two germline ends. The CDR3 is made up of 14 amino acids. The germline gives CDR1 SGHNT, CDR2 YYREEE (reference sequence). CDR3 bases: TGTGCCAGCAGCCTGGACGGTAACACCGGGGAGCTGTTTTTT. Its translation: CASSLDGNTGELFF.